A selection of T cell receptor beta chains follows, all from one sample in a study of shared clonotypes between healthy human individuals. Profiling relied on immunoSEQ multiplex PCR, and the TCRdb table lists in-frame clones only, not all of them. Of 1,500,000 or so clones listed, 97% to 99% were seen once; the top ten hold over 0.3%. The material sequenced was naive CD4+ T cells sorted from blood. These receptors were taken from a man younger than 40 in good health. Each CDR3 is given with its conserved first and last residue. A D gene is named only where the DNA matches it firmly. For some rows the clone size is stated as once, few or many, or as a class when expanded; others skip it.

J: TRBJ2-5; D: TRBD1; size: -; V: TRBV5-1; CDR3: CASSFGTGEETQYF; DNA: TGCGCCAGCAGTTTCGGGACAGGGGAGGAGACCCAGTACTTC
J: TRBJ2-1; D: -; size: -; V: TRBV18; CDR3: CASSPPAATNPNEQFF; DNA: TGTGCCAGCTCACCCCCGGCAGCGACCAACCCCAATGAGCAGTTCTTC
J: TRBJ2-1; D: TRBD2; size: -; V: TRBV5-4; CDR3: CASSLSPAGGHEQFF; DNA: TGTGCCAGCAGCTTGAGTCCAGCGGGAGGACATGAGCAGTTCTTC
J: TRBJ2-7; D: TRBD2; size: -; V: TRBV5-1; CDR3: CASPLGREGPGEQYF; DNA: TGCGCCAGCCCCTTGGGGCGGGAGGGCCCGGGCGAGCAGTACTTC
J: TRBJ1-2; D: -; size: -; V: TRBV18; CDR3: CASSSDRSYSGYTF; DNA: TGTGCCAGCTCAAGTGACCGGTCCTACTCTGGCTACACCTTC
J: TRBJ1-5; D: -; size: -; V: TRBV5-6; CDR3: CASSLVVNSNQPQHF; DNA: TGTGCCAGCAGCTTGGTAGTTAATAGCAATCAGCCCCAGCATTTT
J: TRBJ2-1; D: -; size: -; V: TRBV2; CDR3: CAGVAGHNEQFF; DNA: TGTGCCGGGGTGGCAGGACACAATGAGCAGTTCTTC
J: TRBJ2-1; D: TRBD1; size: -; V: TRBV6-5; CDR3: CASAYHRDRHNEQFF; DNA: TGTGCCAGCGCCTACCACCGGGACAGGCACAATGAGCAGTTCTTC
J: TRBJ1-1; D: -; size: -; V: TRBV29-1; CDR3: CSVVPATEAFF; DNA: TGCAGCGTTGTTCCGGCCACTGAAGCTTTCTTT
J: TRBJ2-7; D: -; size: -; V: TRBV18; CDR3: CASSQTAESYEQYF; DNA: TGTGCCAGCTCACAGACGGCGGAGTCCTACGAGCAGTACTTC
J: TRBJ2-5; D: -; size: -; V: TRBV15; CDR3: CATSGGLLGGQETQYF; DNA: TGTGCCACCAGCGGGGGACTCCTCGGCGGGCAAGAGACCCAGTACTTC
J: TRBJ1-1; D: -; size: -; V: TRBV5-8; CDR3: CASSLNGRIDTEAFF; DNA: TGTGCCAGCAGCTTAAATGGCCGGATTGACACTGAAGCTTTCTTT
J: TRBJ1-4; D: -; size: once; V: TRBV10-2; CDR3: CASSDRQANEKLFF; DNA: TGCGCCAGCAGTGATAGACAGGCTAATGAAAAACTGTTTTTT
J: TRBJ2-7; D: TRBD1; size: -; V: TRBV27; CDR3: CASSLRQGSYEQYF; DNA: TGTGCCAGCAGTTTAAGACAGGGCTCCTACGAGCAGTACTTC
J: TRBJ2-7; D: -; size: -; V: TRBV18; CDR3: CASSTRGETSYEQYF; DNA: TGTGCCAGCTCAACGAGGGGCGAGACCTCCTACGAGCAGTACTTC
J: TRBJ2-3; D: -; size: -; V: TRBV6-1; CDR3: CASSEVVEDTQYF; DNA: TGTGCCAGCAGCGAGGTAGTTGAAGATACGCAGTATTTT
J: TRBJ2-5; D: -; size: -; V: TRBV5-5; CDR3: CASSLIAETQYF; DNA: TGTGCCAGCAGCTTGATCGCCGAGACCCAGTACTTC
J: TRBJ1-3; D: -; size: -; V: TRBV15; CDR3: CATSRAVSLGNTIYF; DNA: TGTGCCACCAGCAGAGCGGTGAGCTTGGGAAACACCATATATTTT
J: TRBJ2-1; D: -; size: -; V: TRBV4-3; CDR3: CASSQAVSMLPYNEQFF; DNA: TGCGCCAGCAGCCAAGCTGTTTCGATGCTACCTTACAATGAGCAGTTCTTC
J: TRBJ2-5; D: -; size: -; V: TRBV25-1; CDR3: CASSPNSFQETQYF; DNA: TGTGCCAGCAGCCCAAACAGCTTTCAAGAGACCCAGTACTTC
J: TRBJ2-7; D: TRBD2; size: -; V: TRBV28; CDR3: CASSLGLAGEKYEQYF; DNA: TGTGCCAGCAGTTTAGGACTAGCGGGAGAGAAATACGAGCAGTACTTC
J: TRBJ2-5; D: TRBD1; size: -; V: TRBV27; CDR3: CASRPGTGGETQYF; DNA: TGTGCCAGCAGGCCTGGGACAGGGGGAGAGACCCAGTACTTC
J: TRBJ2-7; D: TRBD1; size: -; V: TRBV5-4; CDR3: CASSSPTGHEQYF; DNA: TGTGCCAGCAGCAGTCCGACAGGGCACGAGCAGTACTTC
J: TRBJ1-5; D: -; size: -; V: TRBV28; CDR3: CASNVLGGAPQPQHF; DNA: TGTGCCAGCAACGTCTTGGGGGGGGCTCCTCAGCCCCAGCATTTT
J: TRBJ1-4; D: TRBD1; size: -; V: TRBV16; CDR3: CASSQSSGPGTGLKLFF; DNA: TGTGCCAGCAGCCAATCGTCAGGGCCGGGGACAGGGTTGAAACTGTTTTTT
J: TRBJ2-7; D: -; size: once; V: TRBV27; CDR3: CASSLWRDDYEQYF; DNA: TGTGCCAGCAGTTTATGGCGGGACGACTACGAGCAGTACTTC
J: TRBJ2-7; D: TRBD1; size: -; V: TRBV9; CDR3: CASSAAGGTEYEQYF; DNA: TGTGCCAGCAGCGCTGCAGGGGGCACGGAGTACGAGCAGTACTTC
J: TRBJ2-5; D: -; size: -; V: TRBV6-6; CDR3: CASSYSLDSQETQYF; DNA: TGTGCCAGCAGTTACTCTTTAGACAGCCAAGAGACCCAGTACTTC
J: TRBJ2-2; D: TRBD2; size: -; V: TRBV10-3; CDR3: CAISEPYSGRAGELFF; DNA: TGTGCCATCAGTGAGCCATATAGCGGGAGGGCCGGGGAGCTGTTTTTT
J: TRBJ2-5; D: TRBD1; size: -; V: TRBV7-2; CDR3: CASSLDRARETQYF; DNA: TGTGCCAGCAGCCTGGACAGGGCAAGGGAGACCCAGTACTTC
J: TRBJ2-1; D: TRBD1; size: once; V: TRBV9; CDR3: CASSVADRKLNEQFF; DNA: TGTGCCAGCAGCGTAGCGGACAGGAAGCTTAATGAGCAGTTCTTC
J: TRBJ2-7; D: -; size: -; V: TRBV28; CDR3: CASSLAGYEQYF; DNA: TGTGCCAGCAGTTTGGCGGGGTACGAGCAGTACTTC
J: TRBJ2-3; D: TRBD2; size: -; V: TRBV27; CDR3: CASSGLAGGADTQYF; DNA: TGTGCCAGCAGTGGATTAGCGGGAGGCGCAGATACGCAGTATTTT
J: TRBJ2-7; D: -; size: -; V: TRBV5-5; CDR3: CASRSRWTESSYEQYF; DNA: TGTGCCAGCAGATCCCGGTGGACAGAGAGCTCCTACGAGCAGTACTTC
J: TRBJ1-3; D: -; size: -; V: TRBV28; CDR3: CASSLTVEDTIYF; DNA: TGTGCCAGCAGCTTGACAGTGGAGGACACCATATATTTT
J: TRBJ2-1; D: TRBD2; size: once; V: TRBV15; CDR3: CATSRGLAGDSRRNNEQFF; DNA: TGTGCCACCAGCAGAGGACTAGCGGGAGATTCCAGACGCAACAATGAGCAGTTCTTC
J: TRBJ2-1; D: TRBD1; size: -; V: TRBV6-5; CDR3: CASSPRDRGHEQFF; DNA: TGTGCCAGCAGTCCCCGGGACAGGGGGCATGAGCAGTTCTTC
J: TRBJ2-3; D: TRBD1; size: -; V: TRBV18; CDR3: CASSQDRGHGDTQYF; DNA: TGTGCCAGCTCACAGGACAGGGGGCATGGAGATACGCAGTATTTT
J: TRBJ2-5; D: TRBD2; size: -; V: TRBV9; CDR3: CASSVAGGFISETQYF; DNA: TGTGCCAGCAGCGTAGCGGGAGGCTTCATCAGCGAGACCCAGTACTTC
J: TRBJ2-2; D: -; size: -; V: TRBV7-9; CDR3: CASSRGTELFF; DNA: TGTGCCAGCAGCCGCGGTACAGAGCTGTTTTTT
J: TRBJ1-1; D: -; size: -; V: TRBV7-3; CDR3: CASSLGGMNTEAFF; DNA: TGTGCCAGCAGCTTAGGGGGGATGAACACTGAAGCTTTCTTT
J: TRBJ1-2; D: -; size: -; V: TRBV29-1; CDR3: CSAYQGGSYGYTF; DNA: TGCAGCGCGTATCAGGGAGGGAGCTATGGCTACACCTTC
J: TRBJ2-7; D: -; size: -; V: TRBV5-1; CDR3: CASSLGPSDSYEQYF; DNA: TGCGCCAGCAGCTTAGGGCCTTCCGACTCCTACGAGCAGTACTTC